A single sample is the source of the 24 T cell receptor beta chains below, sequenced in a study of blood T cell repertoires in COVID-19. Profiled with immunoSEQ multiplex PCR; TCRdb holds only in-frame clones, not every one. The table shows about 53,000 clones, with 85% to 90% occurring only once. The specimen sequenced was peripheral blood. Source of these receptors: a man aged 45-65 years with acute or convalescent COVID-19.

The count of this clone is one. The chain is built from TRBV21-1 and TRBJ2-3; TRBD1 is taken as the D call from the table, unchecked against the DNA. TRBV21-1 is listed as a pseudogene. CDR3 length: 19 amino acids. This CDR3 is CASSNRDRGFGPSTDTQYF. The DNA for the CDR3 is TGTGCCAGCAGCAACCGGGACAGGGGGTTTGGGCCTAGCACAGATACGCAGTATTTT.

This sequence joins TRBV5-1 and TRBJ2-7, with 10 bases fitting TRBD1. Germline-derived CDR1 and CDR2 are SGHRS and YFSETQ. The CDR3 contains 15 residues. The J segment lost 2 bases and the V segment lost 4 bases, leaving 6 bases of the junction unmatched. The CDR3 DNA reads as TGCGCCAGCAGCCGGATGGGACAGGGGCCCTACGAGCAGTACTTC. Its protein product is CASSRMGQGPYEQYF.

This chain uses TRBV29-1 with TRBJ2-7; 9 positions agree with TRBD1. After removal of 6 bases from V and 3 bases from J, the junction contained 6 bases not matched to a gene. The germline V gene encodes CDR1 SQVTM and CDR2 ANQGSEA. The CDR3 totals 13 residues. The CDR3 DNA is TGCAGCGTAGGCCGGGACAGGGACTACGAGCAGTACTTC. This translates into CSVGRDRDYEQYF.

This chain uses TRBV28 with TRBJ2-5; possible D gene TRBD1, 5 bases. Germline CDR1 reads MDHEN; CDR2 reads SYDVKM. The CDR3 is 13 amino acids. V lost 10 bases and J lost 6, with 18 bases in between. The DNA of the CDR3 is TGTGCCACCCTGTATAGCTCAGGGAAGACCCAGTACTTC. Its translation: CATLYSSGKTQYF. The variable domain in full, completed from reference TRBV28 and TRBJ2-5, reads DVKVTQSSRYLVKRTGEKVFLECVQDMDHENMFWYRQDPGLGLRLIYFSYDVKMKEKGDIPEGYSVSREKKERFSLILESASTNQTSMYLCATLYSSGKTQYFGPGTRLLVL.

The rearrangement links TRBV7-2 to TRBJ2-3, with 10 nucleotides matching TRBD1. The CDR3 consists of 17 residues. V trimming: 3 bases; J trimming: 0 bases; junction bases outside the gene matches: 6. The germline CDR1 and CDR2 sequences are SGHTA and FQGNSA. The CDR3 DNA reads as TGTGCCAGCAGCTTCTCGGGACAGGGGACTAGCACAGATACGCAGTATTTT. Translation: CASSFSGQGTSTDTQYF.

This chain connects TRBV5-1 to TRBJ2-5; D is possibly TRBD1 (5 bases). The CDR3 runs to 15 residues. Per germline, CDR1 SGHRS and CDR2 YFSETQ. V was cut by 0 bases and J by 1 base, with 10 bases left in between. The CDR3 region is CASSLDRSPQETQYF. CDR3 coding DNA: TGCGCCAGCAGCTTGGACAGGTCCCCCCAAGAGACCCAGTACTTC.

Only a few counts were recorded for this clone. The CDR3: CASSEHRHYEQYF. CDR3 in DNA: TGCGCCAGCAGTGAACACAGGCACTACGAGCAGTACTTC. This chain joins TRBV10-2 and TRBJ2-7, with a tentative D call TRBD1 (5 bases). V gave up 3 bases and J gave up 3 bases, with 9 bases separating them. CDR3 length: 13 amino acids. The germline V gene has CDR1 WSHSY and CDR2 SAAADI.

This chain connects TRBV6-2 or TRBV6-3 to TRBJ2-1; D unresolved. V dropped 5 bases and J dropped 8 bases, with 10 bases sitting between them. In germline, CDR1 is MNHEY, CDR2 SVGEGT. The CDR3 is 12 amino acids. As DNA, the CDR3 is TGTGCCAGCAGTACCGCAGGTCATGAGCAGTTCTTC. Its translation: CASSTAGHEQFF.

This clone was detected a few times. The chain employs TRBV6-5 and TRBJ2-7; 7 bases are a match to TRBD1. The CDR3 consists of 14 residues. V lost 6 bases to trimming and J lost 2 bases; unmatched junction nucleotides: 7. The germline gives CDR1 MNHEY, CDR2 SVGAGI. CDR3 coding DNA: TGTGCCAGCAGAAGGGGACAGCGAGCCTACGAGCAGTACTTC. Its translation: CASRRGQRAYEQYF.

This clone was detected once. The chain joins TRBV7-9 to TRBJ2-7; possibly TRBD1 for D (5 bases). This CDR3 has 16 amino acids. Germline assignment: CDR1 SEHNR and CDR2 FQNEAQ (reference sequence). V was cut by 1 base and J by 0 bases, with 13 bases left in between. The CDR3 protein is CASSLGGGRSSYEQYF. The CDR3 nucleotides are TGTGCCAGCAGCTTAGGGGGCGGCAGGAGCTCCTACGAGCAGTACTTC.

V and J are TRBV5-1 and TRBJ1-6; TRBD1 matches 10 bases. CDR1 and CDR2 (germline): SGHRS, YFSETQ. This CDR3 contains 16 residues. Unmatched junction bases numbered 6, after V lost 1 base and J lost 8 bases. The CDR3 sequence: CASSLFQTGGDSPLHF. The CDR3 nucleotides are TGCGCCAGCAGCTTGTTTCAGACAGGGGGCGATTCACCCCTCCACTTT.

This sequence joins TRBV6-4 and TRBJ1-1; D uncertain. Germline-derived CDR1 and CDR2 are MRHNA and SNTAGT. V lost 2 bases to trimming and J lost 5 bases, with 18 bases between them. This CDR3 contains 16 residues. As DNA, the CDR3 is TGTGCCAGCAGTGACCCTCTAGGTATTTCGAAAACTGAAGCTTTCTTT. This encodes CASSDPLGISKTEAFF.

The chain couples TRBV14 to TRBJ2-3, with a possible D match to TRBD2 (5 bases). CDR3 length: 16 residues. Between the trimmed V and J ends, which lost 0 bases and 6 bases, there was a span of 16 bases. The germline V gene encodes CDR1 SGHDN and CDR2 FVKESK. CDR3 in DNA: TGTGCCAGCAGCCAAGATAATAGCGTTGATGACGATACGCAGTATTTT. Its translation is CASSQDNSVDDDTQYF.

Only one count was recorded for this clone. V gene TRBV19 combines with J gene TRBJ1-6; D is undetermined. CDR3 size: 14 residues. The V end was cut by 3 bases, the J end by 9 bases, with 12 bases between. The germline V gene encodes CDR1 LNHDA and CDR2 SQIVND (reference sequence). CDR3 sequence reads: CASSIRSYGSPLHF. In DNA, the CDR3 is TGTGCCAGTAGTATCCGTTCCTATGGTTCACCCCTCCACTTT.

The rearrangement links TRBV5-1 to TRBJ2-3; 9 nucleotides agree with TRBD1. Germline assignment: CDR1 SGHRS and CDR2 YFSETQ. This CDR3 is built from 14 residues. V lost 3 bases, J lost 6 bases, and 5 bases stayed unmatched. Here the CDR3 DNA reads TGCGCCAGCAGCTCCAGACAGGGGGAGGATACGCAGTATTTT. Protein: CASSSRQGEDTQYF.

This sequence joins TRBV7-9 and TRBJ2-1; D may be TRBD2 (6 bases). The germline V gene encodes CDR1 SEHNR and CDR2 FQNEAQ (reference sequence). V was pared by 4 bases and J by 3 bases, with 13 bases between. This CDR3 has 15 residues. CDR3 sequence (DNA): TGTGCCAGCAGCTCGGGACTGTTGGGCTACAATGAGCAGTTCTTC. This translates into CASSSGLLGYNEQFF.

The chain combines TRBV3-1 (or the pseudogene TRBV3-2) with TRBJ1-1; tentative D call: TRBD1 (6 bases). The V gene lost 4 bases and the J gene lost 1 base, with 13 bases spanning the gap. Germline lookup yields CDR1 LGHDT and CDR2 YNNKEL (reference sequence). CDR3 length equals 15 residues. The CDR3 coding sequence is TGTGCCAGCAGCCTCACCGGGACACCGAACACTGAAGCTTTCTTT. Translation gives CASSLTGTPNTEAFF.

This clone was observed once. The chain links TRBV21-1 to TRBJ1-1; TRBD1, the table's D call, was not compared with the DNA. TRBV21-1 is noted as a pseudogene. The CDR3 length is 15 residues. In DNA, the CDR3 is TGTGCCAGCAGCTCACCAGGGGTGTGTGACACTGAAGCTTTCTTT. Its protein product is CASSSPGVCDTEAFF.

With regard to this clone: The same CDR3 also results from other DNA sequences found in this sample. V and J are TRBV5-1 and TRBJ2-5, with D maybe TRBD2 (5 bases). Looked up from germline, CDR1 is SGHRS and CDR2 is YFSETQ. The V and J ends lost 6 bases and 1 base respectively, with 7 bases between them. The CDR3 length is 12 residues. CDR3 nucleotides: TGCGCCAGCAATGCGGGCCAAGAGACCCAGTACTTC. Translated, it gives CASNAGQETQYF.

This chain connects TRBV28 to TRBJ2-7, with D possibly TRBD1 on 5 matching bases. This CDR3 comprises 16 residues. Between the trimmed V and J ends, which lost 6 bases and 3 bases, there was a span of 21 bases. Germline CDR1 reads MDHEN; CDR2 reads SYDVKM. The CDR3, as DNA: TGTGCCAGCAGCGTTATGGTGACAGCGAGCAACTACGAGCAGTACTTC. Protein sequence: CASSVMVTASNYEQYF.

This chain connects TRBV5-1 to TRBJ2-1, with 7 bases identical to TRBD1. Germline-derived CDR1 and CDR2 are SGHRS and YFSETQ. Losses at the gene ends were 3 bases for V and 2 bases for J; bases not matched to a gene: 2. This CDR3 spans 14 amino acids. The CDR3 here is CASSSDRTYNEQFF. The CDR3 coding sequence is TGCGCCAGCAGCTCGGACAGGACCTACAATGAGCAGTTCTTC.

The chain employs TRBV3-1 (or the pseudogene TRBV3-2) and TRBJ1-2; 11 bases align to TRBD1. The J segment lost 6 bases and the V segment lost 1 base, leaving 7 bases of the junction unmatched. The CDR3 sequence is 16 residues long. Germline CDR1 and CDR2: LGHDT and YNNKEL (reference sequence). The DNA of the CDR3 is TGTGCCAGCAGCCAAGTTGGACAGGGGGCATTCCATGGCTACACCTTC. It is translated as CASSQVGQGAFHGYTF.

A few counts support this clone. The chain couples TRBV5-1 to TRBJ1-6; tentatively, D is TRBD1 (6 bases). Germline assignment: CDR1 SGHRS and CDR2 YFSETQ. Trimming left V 0 bases short and J 14 bases short, with 15 bases between. The CDR3 runs 14 residues. CDR3 sequence: CASSLEQGPLALHF. CDR3 nucleotides: TGCGCCAGCAGCTTGGAGCAGGGGCCTCTCGCCCTCCACTTT.

This clone was seen only once. This chain joins TRBV10-3 and TRBJ2-3, with 7 bases that match TRBD1. The CDR3 extends over 12 amino acids. Germline values: CDR1 ENHRY, CDR2 SYGVKD. V gave up 10 bases and J gave up 1 base; unmatched junction bases: 2. The CDR3 loop is CATDRGTDTQYF. CDR3 nucleotide sequence: TGTGCCACCGACAGGGGCACAGATACGCAGTATTTT.